This TCR beta chain was identified in a study of T cells in Graves' hyperthyroidism and ophthalmopathy. Background on the study: The initial diagnosis was the point when peripheral blood was collected, ahead of any treatment.

V was cut by 11 bases and J by 3 bases, with 10 bases left in between. Germline V gene lookup returns CDR1 MNHNS and CDR2 SASEGT. The CDR3 loop spans 11 amino acids. This clonotype came up many times. Patients aged 18 to 65 had newly diagnosed hyperthyroidism of under 2 months' duration. The investigators amplified TCR beta CDR3 regions from RNA transcripts. The HTBI primer set was used in a first-round RT-PCR of the TCR CDR3. MiXCR, run by TCRdb on the multiplex PCR reads, gives a single entry per CDR3 protein. Of about 380,000 distinct CDR3 sequences in the sample, approximately 15% were seen once. This chain uses TRBV6-1 with TRBJ2-5; D perhaps matches TRBD1 (6 bases). This receptor was taken from a woman aged 60-70 years with Graves' hyperthyroidism. Sequenced material: blood. The CDR3 spells CAARQEETQYF. CDR3 bases: TGTGCCGCTCGACAGGAAGAGACCCAGTACTTC.